This T cell receptor (beta chain) was recorded in a study of blood T cell repertoires in COVID-19. Study background: Sources were T cells, B-cell-depleted T cells, or PBMCs; the material itself was cDNA or gDNA.

The method was immunoSEQ multiplex PCR; TCRdb's version includes in-frame clones alone and lacks a portion of them. Among more than 65,000 clones listed, over 70% were seen once. With V trimmed by 5 bases and J by 3 bases, 16 bases remained unmatched. The CDR3 loop spans 17 amino acids. The germline CDR1 and CDR2 sequences are LNHDA and SQIVND (reference sequence). The sequenced sample consisted of peripheral blood. The V and J genes are TRBV19 and TRBJ2-7, with TRBD1 matching over 7 bases. The clonotype originates from a man in his fifties or sixties with acute or convalescent COVID-19. CDR3 in DNA: TGTGCCAGTAGTCCCTACACGACAGGGTCCCGGAACTACGAGCAGTACTTC. Translating it yields CASSPYTTGSRNYEQYF.